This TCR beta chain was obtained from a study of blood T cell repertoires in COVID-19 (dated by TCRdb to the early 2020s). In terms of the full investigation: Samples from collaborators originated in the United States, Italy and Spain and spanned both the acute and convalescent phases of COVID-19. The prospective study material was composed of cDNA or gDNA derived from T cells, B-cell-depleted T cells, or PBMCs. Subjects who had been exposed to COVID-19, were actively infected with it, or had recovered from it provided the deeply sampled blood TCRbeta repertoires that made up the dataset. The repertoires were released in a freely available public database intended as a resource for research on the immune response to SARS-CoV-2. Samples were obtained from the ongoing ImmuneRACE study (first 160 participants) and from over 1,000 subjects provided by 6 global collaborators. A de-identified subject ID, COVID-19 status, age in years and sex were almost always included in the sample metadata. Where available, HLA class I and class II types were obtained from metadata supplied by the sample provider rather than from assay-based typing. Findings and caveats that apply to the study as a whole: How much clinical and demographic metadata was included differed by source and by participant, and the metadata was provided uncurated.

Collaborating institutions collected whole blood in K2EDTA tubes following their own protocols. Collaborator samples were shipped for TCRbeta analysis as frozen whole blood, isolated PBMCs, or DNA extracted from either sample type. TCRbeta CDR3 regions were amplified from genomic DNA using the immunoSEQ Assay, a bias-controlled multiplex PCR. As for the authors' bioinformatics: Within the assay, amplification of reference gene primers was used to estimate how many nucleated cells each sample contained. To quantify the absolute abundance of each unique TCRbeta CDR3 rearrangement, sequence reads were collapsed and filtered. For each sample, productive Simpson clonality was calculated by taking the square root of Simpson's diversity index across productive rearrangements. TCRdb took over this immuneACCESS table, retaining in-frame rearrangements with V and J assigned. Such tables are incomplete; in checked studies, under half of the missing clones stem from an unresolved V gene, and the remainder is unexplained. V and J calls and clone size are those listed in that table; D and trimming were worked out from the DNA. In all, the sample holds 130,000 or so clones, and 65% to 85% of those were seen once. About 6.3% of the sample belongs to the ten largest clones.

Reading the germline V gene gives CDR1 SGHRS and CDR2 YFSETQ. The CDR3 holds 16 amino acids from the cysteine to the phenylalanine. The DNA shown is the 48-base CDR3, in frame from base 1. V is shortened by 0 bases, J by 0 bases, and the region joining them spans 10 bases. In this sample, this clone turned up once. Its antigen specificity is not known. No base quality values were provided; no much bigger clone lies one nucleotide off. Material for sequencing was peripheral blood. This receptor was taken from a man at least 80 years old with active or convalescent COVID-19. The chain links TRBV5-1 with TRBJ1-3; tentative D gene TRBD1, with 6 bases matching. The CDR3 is CASSLAQGNSGNTIYF. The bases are TGCGCCAGCAGCTTGGCGCAGGGGAACTCTGGAAACACCATATATTTT. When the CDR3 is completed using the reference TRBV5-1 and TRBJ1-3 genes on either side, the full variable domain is KAGVTQTPRYLIKTRGQQVTLSCSPISGHRSVSWYQQTPGQGLQFLFEYFSETQRNKGNFPGRFSGRQFSNSRSEMNVSTLELGDSALYLCASSLAQGNSGNTIYFGEGSWLTVV.